Presented here are 30 T cell receptor beta chains from one specimen sequenced in a study of shared clonotypes between healthy human individuals. Produced via immunoSEQ multiplex PCR; TCRdb's table is partial and in-frame only. The data show 650,000 to 800,000 clones, 92% seen once. Naive CD8 isolation took CD45RO-negative cells positively selected for CCR7 and excluded terminally differentiated effector memory CD45RA+ cells. Input material: naive CD8+ T cells sorted from blood. These receptor sequences come from a man aged 25 to 40 in good health.

The chain employs TRBV7-9 and TRBJ1-1; TRBD1 is a possible D gene (5 bases). The length of the CDR3 is 16 residues. Germline-derived CDR1 and CDR2 are SEHNR and FQNEAQ (reference sequence). The V gene lost 5 bases and the J gene lost 1 base, with 17 bases spanning the gap. CDR3 amino acids: CASSKGAGPENTEAFF. The CDR3, as DNA: TGTGCCAGCAGCAAAGGGGCAGGGCCCGAGAACACTGAAGCTTTCTTT.

The chain is built from TRBV4-1 and TRBJ1-1, with TRBD1 matching over 7 bases. The CDR3 covers 15 residues. With 3 bases clipped from V and 2 bases from J, the junction kept 6 bases outside the gene matches. Germline-derived CDR1 and CDR2 are MGHRA and YSYEKL. Here the CDR3 reads CASSHRGTTNTEAFF. DNA for the CDR3: TGCGCCAGCAGCCACAGGGGGACAACCAACACTGAAGCTTTCTTT.

V usage is TRBV28 and J usage is TRBJ1-1; perhaps TRBD1 as D (6 bases). The CDR3 covers 14 residues. Trimming took 3 bases from V and 6 from J, leaving 14 bases between them. Germline values: CDR1 MDHEN, CDR2 SYDVKM. CDR3 nucleotide sequence: TGTGCCAGCAGTTTGGGCAAGGGGGTGCCTGAAGCTTTCTTT. Translated: CASSLGKGVPEAFF. The variable domain in full, completed from reference TRBV28 and TRBJ1-1, reads DVKVTQSSRYLVKRTGEKVFLECVQDMDHENMFWYRQDPGLGLRLIYFSYDVKMKEKGDIPEGYSVSREKKERFSLILESASTNQTSMYLCASSLGKGVPEAFFGQGTRLTVV.

CDR3 in amino acids: CASSQRGNEQFF. The CDR3 DNA reads TGCGCCAGCAGCCAGAGGGGGAATGAGCAGTTCTTC. The V call is TRBV4-1, the J call TRBJ2-1; tentatively, D is TRBD1 (6 bases). Between the trimmed V and J ends, which lost 3 bases and 7 bases, there was a span of 7 bases. Looked up from germline, CDR1 is MGHRA and CDR2 is YSYEKL. The length of the CDR3 is 12 residues.

The chain joins TRBV7-8 to TRBJ2-1; D possibly corresponds to TRBD1 (6 bases). Per germline, CDR1 SGHVS and CDR2 FQNEAQ. Trimming took off 0 bases at V and 2 bases at J, with 8 bases between the two ends. The CDR3 covers 15 residues. The CDR3 here is CASSLAPGAYNEQFF. The CDR3 DNA reads TGTGCCAGCAGCTTAGCTCCAGGGGCCTACAATGAGCAGTTCTTC.

The chain uses TRBV6-5 and TRBJ2-1; 9 positions agree with TRBD2. Germline V gene sequence: CDR1 MNHEY, CDR2 SVGAGI. There are 15 residues in the CDR3. Losses at the gene ends were 2 bases for V and 6 bases for J; bases not matched to a gene: 5. This chain's CDR3 is CASSYAASGINEQFF. The CDR3 bases are TGTGCCAGCAGTTACGCGGCTAGCGGGATCAATGAGCAGTTCTTC.

The V and J genes are TRBV2 and TRBJ2-1; 15 nucleotides line up with TRBD2. Unmatched junction bases numbered 6, after V lost 11 bases and J lost 1 base. The germline gives CDR1 SNHLY, CDR2 FYNNEI. The CDR3 length is 16 residues. The CDR3 reads CAGPGLAGGSYNEQFF. CDR3 in DNA: TGTGCCGGACCGGGACTAGCGGGAGGTTCCTACAATGAGCAGTTCTTC.

The genes are TRBV6-1 and TRBJ2-2, with 13 bases lining up with TRBD2. From germline, CDR1 is MNHNS and CDR2 SASEGT. V was clipped by 3 bases and J by 2 bases; unmatched bases: 9. This CDR3 has 19 residues. The CDR3 bases are TGTGCCAGCAGTGACACCGGGACTAGCGGGACACTAAACACCGGGGAGCTGTTTTTT. The encoded protein is CASSDTGTSGTLNTGELFF.

The chain carries TRBV7-8 and TRBJ2-3; 8 nucleotides agree with TRBD2. Unmatched junction bases numbered 4, after V lost 5 bases and J lost 3 bases. Germline loops: CDR1 SGHVS, CDR2 FQNEAQ. The CDR3 loop spans 14 amino acids. CDR3 DNA sequence: TGTGCCAGCAGCCAAATAGCGGGGACAGATACGCAGTATTTT. Translated: CASSQIAGTDTQYF. Supplemented by reference TRBV7-8 and TRBJ2-3, the full variable domain reads GAGVSQSPRYKVAKRGQDVALRCDPISGHVSLFWYQQALGQGPEFLTYFQNEAQLDKSGLPSDRFFAERPEGSVSTLKIQRTQQEDSAVYLCASSQIAGTDTQYFGPGTRLTVL.

This clone was recorded only once. This rearrangement joins TRBV11-3 to TRBJ2-2; D not certain. Trimming stripped 5 bases from V and 4 bases from J, with 5 bases between. The germline CDR1 and CDR2 sequences are SGHNT and YENEEA. The CDR3 consists of 12 residues. The CDR3 here is CASSHLTGELFF. The CDR3 DNA sequence: TGTGCCAGCAGCCACCTCACCGGGGAGCTGTTTTTT.

Note on this clone: Within the sample, other DNA sequences also encode this same CDR3. The chain is built from TRBV9 and TRBJ2-3; no clear D. The CDR3 covers 13 residues. The ends were cut back, 0 bases at V and 2 bases at J, with 4 bases in the middle. Germline assignment: CDR1 SGDLS and CDR2 YYNGEE. This chain's CDR3 is CASSVGFTDTQYF. The DNA of the CDR3 is TGTGCCAGCAGCGTAGGGTTCACAGATACGCAGTATTTT.

This clone has just one count. The chain is built from TRBV4-3 and TRBJ2-1; possibly TRBD2 for D (5 bases). The CDR3 is 19 residues long. Germline V CDR1 and CDR2: LGHNA, YSLEER. Trimming removed 1 base at V and 0 bases at J, with 19 bases between. CDR3 residues: CASSQGTLASTISYNEQFF. As DNA, the CDR3 is TGCGCCAGCAGCCAAGGGACCTTGGCTAGCACCATCTCCTACAATGAGCAGTTCTTC.

The gene calls are TRBV4-3 and TRBJ2-7, with TRBD2 identical over 8 bases. The CDR3 covers 16 residues. Germline V lookup: CDR1 LGHNA, CDR2 YSLEER. The trim removed 5 bases at V and 2 bases at J, leaving 11 bases unmatched. Here the CDR3 reads CASSSGLLAAPYEQYF. The CDR3 bases are TGCGCCAGCAGCTCAGGTTTACTAGCGGCCCCCTACGAGCAGTACTTC.

This clone was recorded only once. The CDR3 is CSVEDLREGLDPTYTQYF. CDR3 sequence (DNA): TGCAGCGTTGAAGATTTGAGGGAGGGCCTAGATCCAACATATACGCAGTATTTT. The chain is built from TRBV29-1 and TRBJ2-3; 7 bases align to TRBD2. V was pared by 0 bases and J by 7 bases, with 19 bases of the junction left unmatched. Germline V gene sequence: CDR1 SQVTM, CDR2 ANQGSEA. The CDR3 runs to 18 residues.

This sequence joins TRBV4-1 and TRBJ2-2; no clear D. The CDR3 covers 13 residues. Germline V lookup: CDR1 MGHRA, CDR2 YSYEKL. With 3 bases removed from V and 2 bases from J, the gap between germline ends came to 4 bases. The CDR3 loop is CASSHINTGELFF. The CDR3 DNA follows: TGCGCCAGCAGCCATATTAACACCGGGGAGCTGTTTTTT.

V gene TRBV7-6 combines with J gene TRBJ2-1; D perhaps matches TRBD2 (5 bases). V was trimmed by 5 bases and J by 2 bases, leaving 13 bases between them. CDR1 is SGHVS and CDR2 is FNYEAQ in the germline V gene. CDR3 length: 15 amino acids. The CDR3 sequence is CASSPTGNPYNEQFF. CDR3 nucleotide sequence: TGTGCCAGCAGCCCGACCGGGAACCCCTACAATGAGCAGTTCTTC.

The rearrangement links TRBV25-1 to TRBJ1-2, with 7 positions matching TRBD1. V was pared by 5 bases and J by 4 bases, with 4 bases of the junction left unmatched. The CDR3 contains 13 residues. CDR1 and CDR2 from the germline V gene are MGHDK and SYGVNS. The chain's CDR3 is CASSTGESYGYTF. For the CDR3, the DNA is TGTGCCAGCAGTACAGGGGAATCCTATGGCTACACCTTC.

This chain connects TRBV7-8 to TRBJ2-5; 16 bases agree with TRBD2. Germline values: CDR1 SGHVS, CDR2 FQNEAQ. This CDR3 comprises 15 residues. V was clipped by 5 bases and J by 5 bases; unmatched bases: 2. DNA for the CDR3: TGTGCCAGCAGCGAGGGACTAGCGGGAGGGGAGACCCAGTACTTC. It specifies CASSEGLAGGETQYF.

The chain carries TRBV7-7 and TRBJ2-7; 8 nucleotides line up with TRBD2. From germline, CDR1 is SSHAT and CDR2 FNYEAQ (reference sequence). This CDR3 has 14 amino acids. V was pared by 4 bases and J by 3 bases, with 5 bases of the junction left unmatched. The CDR3 region is CASSSGLGHYEQYF. CDR3 nucleotides: TGTGCCAGCAGCTCGGGACTAGGACACTACGAGCAGTACTTC.

V and J are TRBV7-9 and TRBJ2-5; TRBD2 agrees at 7 bases. CDR1 and CDR2 (germline): SEHNR, FQNEAQ (reference sequence). This CDR3 has 16 amino acids. J lost 2 bases, V lost 5 bases, and 11 bases had no gene match. The CDR3 region has the DNA TGTGCCAGCAGCCCAAGCTCTGCTAGCGGTCAAGAGACCCAGTACTTC. Protein sequence: CASSPSSASGQETQYF.

CDR3 residues: CASTLTRGTEAFF. CDR3 coding DNA: TGTGCCAGCACCCTTACCAGGGGCACTGAAGCTTTCTTT. This chain uses TRBV6-5 with TRBJ1-1, with D perhaps TRBD1 (6 bases). The CDR3 loop spans 13 amino acids. The V end was cut by 7 bases, the J end by 4 bases, with 13 bases between. Germline CDR1 is MNHEY and CDR2 is SVGAGI.

This chain connects TRBV6-5 to TRBJ2-5; possible D gene TRBD2, 5 bases. There are 11 residues in the CDR3. The germline CDR1 and CDR2 sequences are MNHEY and SVGAGI. Trimming cost V 7 bases and J 5 bases, with 8 bases left between them. This CDR3 is CASTGGETQYF. The CDR3 DNA is TGTGCCAGCACTGGCGGGGAGACCCAGTACTTC.

A remark on this clone: Additional DNA sequences in this sample encode the identical CDR3. The chain uses TRBV5-1 and TRBJ2-5; 9 bases fit TRBD2. CDR1 and CDR2 from the germline V gene are SGHRS and YFSETQ. This CDR3 is built from 15 residues. With V trimmed by 0 bases and J by 1 base, 1 base remained unmatched. As DNA, the CDR3 is TGCGCCAGCAGCTTGGCACTAGCGGGCCAAGAGACCCAGTACTTC. It specifies CASSLALAGQETQYF.

For the CDR3, the DNA is TGCAGCGTTGTGGGACTAGCGGTCTACGAGCAGTACTTC. It specifies CSVVGLAVYEQYF. The rearrangement links TRBV29-1 to TRBJ2-7; 11 bases are a match to TRBD2. CDR1 SQVTM and CDR2 ANQGSEA come from the germline V gene. This CDR3 is built from 13 residues. V lost 4 bases to trimming and J lost 3 bases; unmatched junction nucleotides: 2.

The rearrangement uses TRBV6-6 and TRBJ2-1, with TRBD2 as a possible D gene (5 bases). The CDR3 spans 15 residues. With 0 bases removed from V and 6 bases from J, the gap between germline ends came to 12 bases. The germline CDR1 and CDR2 sequences are MNHNY and SVGAGI (reference sequence). The CDR3 sequence is CASSYSRETGNEQFF. CDR3 DNA sequence: TGTGCCAGCAGTTACTCGAGGGAGACCGGCAATGAGCAGTTCTTC.

This chain connects TRBV14 to TRBJ2-2; TRBD2 matches 13 bases. In germline, CDR1 is SGHDN, CDR2 FVKESK. This CDR3 is 20 amino acids long. Losses at the gene ends were 0 bases for V and 1 base for J; bases not matched to a gene: 8. The CDR3 sequence: CASSQEWWTSGRRNTGELFF. The CDR3 coding sequence is TGTGCCAGCAGCCAAGAATGGTGGACTAGCGGGAGAAGGAACACCGGGGAGCTGTTTTTT.

The V gene is TRBV5-1, the J gene TRBJ2-1; D unclear. The germline V gene has CDR1 SGHRS and CDR2 YFSETQ. The V and J ends lost 6 bases and 7 bases respectively, with 11 bases between them. The CDR3 is 12 residues long. The CDR3 spells CASTRWGNEQFF. The DNA for the CDR3 is TGCGCCAGCACGAGATGGGGTAATGAGCAGTTCTTC.

A remark on this clone: The identical CDR3 is also encoded by other nucleotide sequences in the sample. The chain couples TRBV27 to TRBJ2-7; D unclear. The CDR3 covers 13 residues. Between the trimmed V and J ends, which lost 6 bases and 3 bases, there was a span of 12 bases. Per the germline V gene, CDR1 is MNHEY and CDR2 is SMNVEV (reference sequence). DNA of the CDR3: TGTGCCAGCAGCTTACTATCTAGCTACGAGCAGTACTTC. This translates into CASSLLSSYEQYF.

This chain joins TRBV18 and TRBJ2-5, with TRBD2 identical over 14 bases. The junction had 6 bases not matched to a gene; V was cut back by 5 bases and J by 4 bases. CDR3 size: 16 residues. Germline V gene sequence: CDR1 KGHSH, CDR2 LQKENI. CDR3 DNA: TGTGCCAGCTCAGAACTGGGACTAGCGGGAGTAGAGACCCAGTACTTC. It encodes CASSELGLAGVETQYF. Combining the CDR3 with reference TRBV18 and TRBJ2-5 gives the whole variable domain NAGVMQNPRHLVRRRGQEARLRCSPMKGHSHVYWYRQLPEEGLKFMVYLQKENIIDESGMPKERFSAEFPKEGPSILRIQQVVRGDSAAYFCASSELGLAGVETQYFGPGTRLLVL.

This chain joins TRBV27 and TRBJ2-1; perhaps TRBD1 as D (6 bases). CDR3 length: 11 amino acids. The V end lost 7 bases, the J end lost 7 bases, and 8 bases lay between the germline ends. From germline, CDR1 is MNHEY and CDR2 SMNVEV (reference sequence). This chain's CDR3 is CASTQGNEQFF. CDR3 DNA: TGTGCCAGCACACAGGGAAATGAGCAGTTCTTC.